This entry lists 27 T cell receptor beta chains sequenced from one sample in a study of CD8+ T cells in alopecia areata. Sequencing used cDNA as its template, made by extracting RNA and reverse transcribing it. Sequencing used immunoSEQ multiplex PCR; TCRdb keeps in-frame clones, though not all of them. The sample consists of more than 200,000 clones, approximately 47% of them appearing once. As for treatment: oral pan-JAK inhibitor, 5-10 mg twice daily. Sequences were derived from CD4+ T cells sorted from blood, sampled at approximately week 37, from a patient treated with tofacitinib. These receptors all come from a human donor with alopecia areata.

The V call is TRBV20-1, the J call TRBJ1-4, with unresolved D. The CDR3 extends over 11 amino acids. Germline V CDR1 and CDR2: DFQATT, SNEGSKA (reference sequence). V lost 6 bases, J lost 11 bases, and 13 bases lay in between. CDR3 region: CSAGRSDKLFF. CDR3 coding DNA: TGCAGTGCGGGCAGAAGTGACAAACTGTTTTTT.

The CDR3 sequence: CASSLKGQEPNEQFF. The CDR3 DNA is TGCGCCAGCAGCTTGAAGGGACAGGAGCCTAATGAGCAGTTCTTC. This chain connects TRBV5-1 to TRBJ2-1, with TRBD1 identical over 8 bases. Germline loops: CDR1 SGHRS, CDR2 YFSETQ. V dropped 1 base and J dropped 7; count of bases not matched to a gene: 7. This CDR3 spans 15 amino acids.

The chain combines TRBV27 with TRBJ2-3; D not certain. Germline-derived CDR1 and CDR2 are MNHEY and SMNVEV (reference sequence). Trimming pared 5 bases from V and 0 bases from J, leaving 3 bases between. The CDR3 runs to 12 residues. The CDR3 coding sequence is TGTGCCAGCAGTCCCAGCACAGATACGCAGTATTTT. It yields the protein CASSPSTDTQYF.

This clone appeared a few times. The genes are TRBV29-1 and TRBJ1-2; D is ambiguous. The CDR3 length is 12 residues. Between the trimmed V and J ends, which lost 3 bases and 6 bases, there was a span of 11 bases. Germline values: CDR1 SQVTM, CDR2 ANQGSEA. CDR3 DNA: TGCAGCGTTGAGGCAGGCTCCCATGGCTACACCTTC. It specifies CSVEAGSHGYTF.

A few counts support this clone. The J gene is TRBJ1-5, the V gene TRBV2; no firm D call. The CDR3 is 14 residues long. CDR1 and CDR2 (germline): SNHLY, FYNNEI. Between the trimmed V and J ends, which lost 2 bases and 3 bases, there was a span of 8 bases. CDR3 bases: TGTGCCAGCAGTGAAAGACTGCTCAATCAGCCCCAGCATTTT. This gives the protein CASSERLLNQPQHF.

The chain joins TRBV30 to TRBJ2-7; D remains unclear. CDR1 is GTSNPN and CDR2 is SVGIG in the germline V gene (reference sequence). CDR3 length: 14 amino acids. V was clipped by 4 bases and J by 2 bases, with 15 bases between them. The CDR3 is CAWTLWPVTYEQYF. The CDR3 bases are TGTGCCTGGACGCTATGGCCCGTCACCTACGAGCAGTACTTC.

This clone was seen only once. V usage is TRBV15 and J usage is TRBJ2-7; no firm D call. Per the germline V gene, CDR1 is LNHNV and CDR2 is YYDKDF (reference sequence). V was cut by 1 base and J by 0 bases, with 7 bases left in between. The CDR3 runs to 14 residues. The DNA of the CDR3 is TGTGCCACCAGCAGAGGCGGAACCTCCTACGAGCAGTACTTC. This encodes CATSRGGTSYEQYF.

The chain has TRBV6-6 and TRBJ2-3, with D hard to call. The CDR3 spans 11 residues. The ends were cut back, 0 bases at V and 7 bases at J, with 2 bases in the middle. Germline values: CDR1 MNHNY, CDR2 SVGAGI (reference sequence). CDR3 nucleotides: TGTGCCAGCAGTTACTCGAATACGCAGTATTTT. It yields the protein CASSYSNTQYF.

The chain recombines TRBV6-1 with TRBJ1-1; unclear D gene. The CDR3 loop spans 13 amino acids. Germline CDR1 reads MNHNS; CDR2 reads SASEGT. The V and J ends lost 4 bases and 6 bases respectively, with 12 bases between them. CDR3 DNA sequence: TGTGCCAGCAGTGTCCAGATATTCGCTGAAGCTTTCTTT. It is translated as CASSVQIFAEAFF.

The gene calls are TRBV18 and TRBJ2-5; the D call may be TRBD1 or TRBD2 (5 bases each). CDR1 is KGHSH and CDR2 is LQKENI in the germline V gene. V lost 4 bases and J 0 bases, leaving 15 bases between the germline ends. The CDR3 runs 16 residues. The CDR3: CASSLTGPQYQETQYF. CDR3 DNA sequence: TGTGCCAGCTCACTAACGGGACCGCAGTACCAAGAGACCCAGTACTTC.

This chain's CDR3 is CASSVDPISTDTQYF. CDR3 coding DNA: TGTGCCAGCAGCGTAGACCCCATTAGCACAGATACGCAGTATTTT. The chain carries TRBV9 and TRBJ2-3; D not certain. Looked up from germline, CDR1 is SGDLS and CDR2 is YYNGEE. The V and J ends lost 0 bases and 0 bases respectively, with 8 bases between them. The CDR3 consists of 15 residues.

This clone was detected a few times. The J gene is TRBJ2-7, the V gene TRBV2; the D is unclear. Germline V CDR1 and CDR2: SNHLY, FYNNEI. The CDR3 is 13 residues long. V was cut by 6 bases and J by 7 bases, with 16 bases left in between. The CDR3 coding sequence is TGTGCCAGCAGACGAAGCGAGCAGGCGGAGCAGTACTTC. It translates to CASRRSEQAEQYF.

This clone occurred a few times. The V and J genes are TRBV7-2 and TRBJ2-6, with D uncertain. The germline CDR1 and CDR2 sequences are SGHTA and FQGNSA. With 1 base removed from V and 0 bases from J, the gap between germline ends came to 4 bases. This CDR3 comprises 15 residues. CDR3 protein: CASSLDGSGANVLTF. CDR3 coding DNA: TGTGCCAGCAGCTTAGACGGCTCTGGGGCCAACGTCCTGACTTTC.

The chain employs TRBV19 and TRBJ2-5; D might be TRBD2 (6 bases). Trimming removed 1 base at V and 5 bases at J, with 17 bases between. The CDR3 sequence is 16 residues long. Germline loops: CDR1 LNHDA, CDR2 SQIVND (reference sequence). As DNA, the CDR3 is TGTGCCAGTAGTATAGGAAACAGGAGGGTTGGGGAGACCCAGTACTTC. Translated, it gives CASSIGNRRVGETQYF. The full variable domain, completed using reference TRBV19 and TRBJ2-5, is DGGITQSPKYLFRKEGQNVTLSCEQNLNHDAMYWYRQDPGQGLRLIYYSQIVNDFQKGDIAEGYSVSREKKESFPLTVTSAQKNPTAFYLCASSIGNRRVGETQYFGPGTRLLVL.

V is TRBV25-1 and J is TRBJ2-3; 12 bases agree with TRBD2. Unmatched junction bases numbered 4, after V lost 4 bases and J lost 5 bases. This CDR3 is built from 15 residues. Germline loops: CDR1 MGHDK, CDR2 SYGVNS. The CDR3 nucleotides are TGTGCCAGCAGTGCCCGACTAGCGGGAGAAGATACGCAGTATTTT. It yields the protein CASSARLAGEDTQYF. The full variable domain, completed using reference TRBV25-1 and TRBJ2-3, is EADIYQTPRYLVIGTGKKITLECSQTMGHDKMYWYQQDPGMELHLIHYSYGVNSTEKGDLSSESTVSRIRTEHFPLTLESARPSHTSQYLCASSARLAGEDTQYFGPGTRLTVL.

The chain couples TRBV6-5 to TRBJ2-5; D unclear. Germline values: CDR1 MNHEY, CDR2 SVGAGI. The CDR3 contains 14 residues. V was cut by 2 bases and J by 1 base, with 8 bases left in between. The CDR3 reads CASSYNSRQETQYF. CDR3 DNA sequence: TGTGCCAGCAGTTACAACAGTCGCCAAGAGACCCAGTACTTC.

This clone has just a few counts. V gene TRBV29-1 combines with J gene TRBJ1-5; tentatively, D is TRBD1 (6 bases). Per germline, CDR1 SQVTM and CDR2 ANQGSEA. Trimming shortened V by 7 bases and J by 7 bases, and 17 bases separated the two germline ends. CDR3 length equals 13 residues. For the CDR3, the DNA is TGCAGCGCTGGACGGACAGAAGGGCAGCCCCAGCATTTT. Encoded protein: CSAGRTEGQPQHF.

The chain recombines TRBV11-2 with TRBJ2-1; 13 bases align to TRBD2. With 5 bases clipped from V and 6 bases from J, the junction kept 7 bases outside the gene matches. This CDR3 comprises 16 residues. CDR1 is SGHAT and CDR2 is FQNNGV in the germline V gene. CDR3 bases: TGTGCCAGCAGCATGACTAGCGGGAGGTTGGGCAATGAGCAGTTCTTC. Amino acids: CASSMTSGRLGNEQFF.

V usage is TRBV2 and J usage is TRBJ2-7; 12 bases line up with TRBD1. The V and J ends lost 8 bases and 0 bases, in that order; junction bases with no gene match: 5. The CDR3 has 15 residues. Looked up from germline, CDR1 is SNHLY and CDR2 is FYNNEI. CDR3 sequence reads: CASGRDRGPSYEQYF. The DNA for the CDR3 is TGTGCCAGCGGCCGGGACAGGGGGCCCTCCTACGAGCAGTACTTC.

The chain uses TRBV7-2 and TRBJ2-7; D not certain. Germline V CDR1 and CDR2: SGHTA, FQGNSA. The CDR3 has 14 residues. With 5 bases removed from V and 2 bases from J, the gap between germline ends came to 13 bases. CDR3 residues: CASSPRVQPYEQYF. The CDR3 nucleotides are TGTGCCAGCAGCCCTCGGGTCCAGCCCTACGAGCAGTACTTC.

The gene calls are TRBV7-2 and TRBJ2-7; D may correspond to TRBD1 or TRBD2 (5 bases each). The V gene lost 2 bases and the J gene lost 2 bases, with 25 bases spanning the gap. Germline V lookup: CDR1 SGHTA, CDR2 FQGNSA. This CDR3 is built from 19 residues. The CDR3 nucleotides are TGTGCCAGCAGCTTAAAGGGACGGTCCACTGGGGGAATAACCTACGAGCAGTACTTC. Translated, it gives CASSLKGRSTGGITYEQYF.

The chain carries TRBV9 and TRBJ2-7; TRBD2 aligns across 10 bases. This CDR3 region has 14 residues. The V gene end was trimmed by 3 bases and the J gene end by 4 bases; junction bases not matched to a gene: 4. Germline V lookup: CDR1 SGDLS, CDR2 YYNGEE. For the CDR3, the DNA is TGTGCCAGCAGCGCGGGACTAGCGAGGTACGAGCAGTACTTC. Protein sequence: CASSAGLARYEQYF.

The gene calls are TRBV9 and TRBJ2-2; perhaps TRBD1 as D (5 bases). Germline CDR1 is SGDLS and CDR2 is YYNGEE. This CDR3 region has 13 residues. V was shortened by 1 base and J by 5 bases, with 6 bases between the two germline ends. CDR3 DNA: TGTGCCAGCAGCGTAAGGGGAACCGGGGAGCTGTTTTTT. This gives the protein CASSVRGTGELFF.

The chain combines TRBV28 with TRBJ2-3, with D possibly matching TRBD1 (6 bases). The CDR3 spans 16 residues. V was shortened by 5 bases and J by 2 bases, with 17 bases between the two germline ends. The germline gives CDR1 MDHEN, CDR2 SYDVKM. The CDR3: CASSGRGGQLTDTQYF. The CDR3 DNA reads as TGTGCCAGCAGTGGCCGCGGAGGACAGCTCACAGATACGCAGTATTTT.

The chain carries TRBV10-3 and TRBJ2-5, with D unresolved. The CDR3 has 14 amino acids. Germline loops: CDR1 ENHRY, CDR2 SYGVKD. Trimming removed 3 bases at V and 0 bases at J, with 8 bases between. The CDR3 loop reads CAISDRINQETQYF. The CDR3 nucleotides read TGTGCCATCAGTGACAGAATCAACCAAGAGACCCAGTACTTC.

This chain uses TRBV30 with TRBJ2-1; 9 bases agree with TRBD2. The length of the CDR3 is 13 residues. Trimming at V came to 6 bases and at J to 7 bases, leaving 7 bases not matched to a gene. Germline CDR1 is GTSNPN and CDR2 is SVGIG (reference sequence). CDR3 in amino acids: CACQAGGPNEQFF. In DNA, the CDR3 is TGTGCCTGCCAGGCGGGAGGGCCAAATGAGCAGTTCTTC.

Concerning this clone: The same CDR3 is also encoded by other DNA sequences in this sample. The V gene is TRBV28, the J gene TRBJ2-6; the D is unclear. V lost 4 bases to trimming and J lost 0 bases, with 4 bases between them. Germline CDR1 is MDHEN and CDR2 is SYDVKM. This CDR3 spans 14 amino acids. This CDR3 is CASSSHSGANVLTF. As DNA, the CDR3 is TGTGCCAGCAGTTCGCACTCTGGGGCCAACGTCCTGACTTTC.